The 19 T cell receptor beta chains in this list originate from one sample, sequenced in a study of T cell responses to AZD1222 COVID-19 vaccine. This table comes from immunoSEQ multiplex PCR, and its TCRdb copy is limited to in-frame clones, with some not included. The profile shows about 94,000 clones, approximately 88% of them singletons. Source: peripheral blood, taken 28 days after the second AZD1222 dose. The receptors here all came from an adult who received the AZD1222 COVID-19 vaccine.

This clone has just a few counts. The genes are TRBV5-3 and TRBJ2-7, with 7 bases that match TRBD2. TRBV5-3 belongs to the ORF category, with a function that is uncertain. The CDR3 spans 19 residues. V shed 0 bases and J 0 bases; nucleotides not matched to a gene: 15. The CDR3 nucleotides are TGTGCCAGAAGCTTGGTCCGTCTAGCGGACCCAAAGAGCTCCTACGAGCAGTACTTC. Amino acid sequence: CARSLVRLADPKSSYEQYF.

This chain connects TRBV29-1 to TRBJ1-4; no clear D. The CDR3 consists of 12 residues. Germline V CDR1 and CDR2: SQVTM, ANQGSEA. V lost 4 bases and J 4 bases, leaving 7 bases between the germline ends. The CDR3 DNA sequence: TGCAGCGTTGGTGGGAATAATGAAAAACTGTTTTTT. Its translation is CSVGGNNEKLFF.

The CDR3 region is CASSETRVGGAFF. In DNA, the CDR3 is TGTGCCAGCAGTGAAACCAGGGTCGGAGGAGCTTTCTTT. The V gene is TRBV25-1, the J gene TRBJ1-1, with a tentative D call TRBD1 (5 bases). This CDR3 comprises 13 residues. The germline V gene has CDR1 MGHDK and CDR2 SYGVNS. V dropped 2 bases and J dropped 10 bases, with 14 bases sitting between them.

The V and J genes are TRBV11-3 and TRBJ1-1, with no clear D. The germline V gene has CDR1 SGHNT and CDR2 YENEEA. Trimming shortened V by 1 base and J by 4 bases, and 4 bases separated the two germline ends. The CDR3 sequence is 12 residues long. The CDR3 sequence: CASSLVPTEAFF. CDR3 DNA sequence: TGTGCCAGCAGCTTAGTACCCACTGAAGCTTTCTTT.

This chain uses TRBV4-1 with TRBJ1-4; TRBD1 might be the D (5 bases). Between the trimmed V and J ends, which lost 1 base and 4 bases, there was a span of 19 bases. Germline values: CDR1 MGHRA, CDR2 YSYEKL. CDR3 length: 18 amino acids. CDR3 residues: CASSQGPSTASVNEKLFF. The CDR3, as DNA: TGCGCCAGCAGCCAAGGCCCCTCGACAGCGTCAGTTAATGAAAAACTGTTTTTT.

The chain is built from TRBV24-1 and TRBJ1-2, with TRBD1 identical over 9 bases. Germline V gene sequence: CDR1 KGHDR, CDR2 SFDVKD. The V segment lost 7 bases and the J segment 5 bases; nucleotides outside the gene matches: 4. The CDR3 covers 13 residues. The CDR3 bases are TGTGCCACCAGCATTGGGACAGGGTATGGCTACACCTTC. Translation: CATSIGTGYGYTF.

The V gene is TRBV5-6, the J gene TRBJ1-2; D perhaps matches TRBD1 (5 bases). Per the germline V gene, CDR1 is SGHDT and CDR2 is YYEEEE. The V and J ends lost 3 bases and 3 bases respectively, with 12 bases between them. The CDR3 extends over 14 amino acids. The CDR3 protein is CASSSSGTHYGYTF. The CDR3, as DNA: TGTGCCAGCAGCTCCTCGGGGACCCACTATGGCTACACCTTC.

There are a few counts of this clone. The rearrangement links TRBV15 to TRBJ2-7; TRBD1 agrees at 9 bases. The length of the CDR3 is 17 residues. Germline CDR1 reads LNHNV; CDR2 reads YYDKDF (reference sequence). Trimming took 8 bases from V and 0 from J; bases not matched to a gene: 14. The CDR3 spells CATLVRTGGYSSYEQYF. The CDR3 DNA reads as TGTGCCACCCTCGTTAGAACAGGGGGCTATAGCTCCTACGAGCAGTACTTC. Full variable domain (missing parts from reference TRBV15 and TRBJ2-7): DAMVIQNPRYQVTQFGKPVTLSCSQTLNHNVMYWYQQKSSQAPKLLFHYYDKDFNNEADTPDNFQSRRPNTSFCFLDIRSPGLGDTAMYLCATLVRTGGYSSYEQYFGPGTRLTVT.

This clone appeared a single time. This chain connects TRBV5-1 to TRBJ2-5; D is perhaps TRBD2 (5 bases). Trimming removed 3 bases from V and 4 bases from J, with 19 bases in between. The CDR3 runs to 16 residues. Germline V CDR1 and CDR2: SGHRS, YFSETQ. The CDR3 DNA sequence: TGCGCCAGCAGCTCAGGATCCATGCCGGGGAGAGAGACCCAGTACTTC. Its protein is CASSSGSMPGRETQYF.

The rearrangement links TRBV19 to TRBJ2-6; D uncertain. The CDR3 extends over 15 amino acids. V gave up 0 bases and J gave up 0 bases, with 3 bases separating them. Germline V gene data show CDR1 as LNHDA and CDR2 as SQIVND (reference sequence). This CDR3 reads CASSIESSGANVLTF. The CDR3 region has the DNA TGTGCCAGTAGTATAGAAAGCTCTGGGGCCAACGTCCTGACTTTC.

This chain links TRBV6-5 with TRBJ1-3, with no clear D. V was pared by 6 bases and J by 0 bases, with 12 bases between. The CDR3 contains 15 residues. Germline assignment: CDR1 MNHEY and CDR2 SVGAGI. The CDR3 spells CASSGPRISGNTIYF. In DNA, the CDR3 is TGTGCCAGCAGCGGCCCCAGAATCTCTGGAAACACCATATATTTT.

This chain uses TRBV2 with TRBJ2-3, with 7 nucleotides matching TRBD1. Germline loops: CDR1 SNHLY, CDR2 FYNNEI. CDR3 length equals 15 residues. V lost 5 bases to trimming and J lost 4 bases; unmatched junction nucleotides: 9. CDR3: CASSKVDRAADTQYF. In DNA form, the CDR3 reads TGTGCCAGCAGTAAAGTCGACAGGGCGGCAGATACGCAGTATTTT.

This clone was counted between two and nine times. The chain combines TRBV6-5 with TRBJ1-5; no clear D gene. CDR3 length: 13 amino acids. Germline-derived CDR1 and CDR2 are MNHEY and SVGAGI. Trimming shortened V by 3 bases and J by 5 bases, and 8 bases separated the two germline ends. In nucleotides, the CDR3 is TGTGCCAGCAGTTATTCCCCTTATCAGCCCCAGCATTTT. This gives the protein CASSYSPYQPQHF.

The chain couples TRBV5-1 to TRBJ1-5; D might be TRBD1 (5 bases). CDR1 and CDR2 from the germline V gene are SGHRS and YFSETQ. Trimming removed 2 bases at V and 5 bases at J, with 11 bases between. The CDR3 is 14 residues long. CDR3 nucleotide sequence: TGCGCCAGCAGCTTAGGGAGGGGAGATCAGCCCCAGCATTTT. This encodes CASSLGRGDQPQHF.

The rearrangement links TRBV9 to TRBJ1-6; possible D gene TRBD1, 6 bases. The CDR3 is 15 amino acids. Germline V gene sequence: CDR1 SGDLS, CDR2 YYNGEE. V was shortened by 6 bases and J by 1 base, with 11 bases between the two germline ends. Written as DNA, the CDR3 is TGTGCCAGCAATTATCAGGGGTCCTATAATTCACCCCTCCACTTT. Protein product: CASNYQGSYNSPLHF.

The genes are TRBV5-1 and TRBJ1-6; possibly TRBD1 for D (5 bases). This CDR3 has 15 amino acids. Germline values: CDR1 SGHRS, CDR2 YFSETQ. V lost 1 base, J lost 6 bases, and 11 bases lay in between. This CDR3 reads CASSLSRARNSPLHF. The CDR3 nucleotides are TGCGCCAGCAGCTTGTCCAGGGCCCGTAATTCACCCCTCCACTTT.

This clone was counted once. The gene calls are TRBV9 and TRBJ1-6, with 8 positions matching TRBD1. Germline trimming cut 0 bases from V and 7 bases from J; bases unmatched to any gene: 0. CDR1 SGDLS and CDR2 YYNGEE come from the germline V gene. This CDR3 is 14 amino acids long. The chain's CDR3 is CASSVGQGNSPLHF. CDR3 in DNA: TGTGCCAGCAGCGTAGGACAGGGGAATTCACCCCTCCACTTT.

This CDR3 reads CASSSTGSGNTIYF. CDR3 DNA: TGCGCCAGCAGCTCGACAGGGTCTGGAAACACCATATATTTT. The chain carries TRBV5-1 and TRBJ1-3, with 7 bases fitting TRBD1. J gave up 1 base and V 3 bases, and 1 base lay outside the gene matches. The germline V gene has CDR1 SGHRS and CDR2 YFSETQ. The CDR3 extends over 14 amino acids.

The V gene is TRBV3-1 (or the pseudogene TRBV3-2), the J gene TRBJ2-1, with 12 bases matching TRBD2. CDR1 is LGHDT and CDR2 is YNNKEL in the germline V gene (reference sequence). V shed 6 bases, J shed 5 bases, and the junction held 8 bases outside the gene matches. This CDR3 contains 16 residues. CDR3 sequence: CASRPRTSGTNNEQFF. The CDR3 coding sequence is TGTGCCAGCAGGCCGAGGACTAGCGGGACTAACAATGAGCAGTTCTTC.